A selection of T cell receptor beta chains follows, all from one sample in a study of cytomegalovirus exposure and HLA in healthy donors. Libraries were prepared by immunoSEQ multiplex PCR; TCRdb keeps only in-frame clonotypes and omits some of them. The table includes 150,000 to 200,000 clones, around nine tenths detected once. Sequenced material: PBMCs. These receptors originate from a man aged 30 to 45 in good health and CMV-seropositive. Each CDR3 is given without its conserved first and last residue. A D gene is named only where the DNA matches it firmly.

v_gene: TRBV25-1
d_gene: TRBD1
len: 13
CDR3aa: ASSERGRGRGEAF

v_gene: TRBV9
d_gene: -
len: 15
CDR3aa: ASSAGLLADSSYEQY

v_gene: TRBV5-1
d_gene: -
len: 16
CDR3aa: ASSFGGLAGESTDTQY

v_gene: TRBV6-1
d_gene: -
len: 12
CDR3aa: ASSEGATNEKLF

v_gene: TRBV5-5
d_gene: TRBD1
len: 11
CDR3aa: ASTIQGNEKLF

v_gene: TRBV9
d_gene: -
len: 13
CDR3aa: ASSEGGATSYEQY

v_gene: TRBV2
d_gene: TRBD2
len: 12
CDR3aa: ASSETSGKNEQF

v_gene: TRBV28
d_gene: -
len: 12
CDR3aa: ASSFDGGSYEQY

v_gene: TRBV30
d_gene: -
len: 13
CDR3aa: AWSLGTLASYEQY

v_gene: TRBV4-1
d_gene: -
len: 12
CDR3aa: ASETAISNQPQH

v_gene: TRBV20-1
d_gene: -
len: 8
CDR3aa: SAGERTQY

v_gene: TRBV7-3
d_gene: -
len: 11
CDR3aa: ASSLSYSYEQY

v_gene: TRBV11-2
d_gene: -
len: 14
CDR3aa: ASSLDGGRSSYEQY

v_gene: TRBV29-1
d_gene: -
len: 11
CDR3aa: SVRWGAGNTIY

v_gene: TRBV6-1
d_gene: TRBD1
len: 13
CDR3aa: ASSNAGTGGLEQY

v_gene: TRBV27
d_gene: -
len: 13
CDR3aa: ASSPLGEGNQPQH

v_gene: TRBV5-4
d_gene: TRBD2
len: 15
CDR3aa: ASSLGGGRLNTGELF

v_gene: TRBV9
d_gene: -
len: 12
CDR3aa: ASSVEGTYGELF

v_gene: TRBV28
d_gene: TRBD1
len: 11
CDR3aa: ASFSWDSEKLF

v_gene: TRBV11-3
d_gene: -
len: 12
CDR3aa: ASSLLASTDTQY

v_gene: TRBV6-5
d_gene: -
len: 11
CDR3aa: ASSSSMGSPLH

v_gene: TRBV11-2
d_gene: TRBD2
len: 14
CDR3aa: ASSLVGLAGEGGQF

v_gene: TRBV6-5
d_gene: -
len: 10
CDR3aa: ATQGLNTEAF

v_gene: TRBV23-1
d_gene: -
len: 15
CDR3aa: ASSQWGAPNITGELF

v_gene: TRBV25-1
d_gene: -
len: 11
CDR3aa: ASSEIGRYEQY

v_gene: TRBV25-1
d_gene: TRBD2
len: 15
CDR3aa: ASRGLVTSGSTDTQY

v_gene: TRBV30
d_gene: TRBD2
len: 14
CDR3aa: AWSEISGGAKDTQY